Sequencing of this T cell receptor beta chain was carried out in a study of blood T cell repertoires in COVID-19. Study context: There were acute and convalescent COVID-19 samples, and they came from the United States, Italy and Spain. Sample material is recorded as cDNA or gDNA derived from T cells, B-cell-depleted T cells, or PBMCs.

The CDR3 runs to 14 residues. In germline, CDR1 is SNHLY, CDR2 FYNNEI. V lost 6 bases and J lost 6; bases outside the gene matches: 11. The repertoire was sequenced with immunoSEQ multiplex PCR; TCRdb's copy has only in-frame clones and lacks some. The sample consists of 150,000 or so clones, more than 60% of them appearing once. Sequenced input: peripheral blood. The clonotype originates from a woman aged 45-65 years with active or convalescent COVID-19. This chain uses TRBV2 with TRBJ2-7; 7 bases align to TRBD1. The DNA for the CDR3 is TGTGCCAGCAGGACCGGGACAGCCGCGCCCGAGCAGTACTTC. As protein: CASRTGTAAPEQYF.